The rows below give T cell receptor beta chains drawn from one sample of a study of blood T cells in healthy people across ages. TCRdb itself ran the 5' RACE reads through MiXCR, one entry per CDR3 protein. In the table there are hundreds of thousands of distinct CDR3 sequences, about a third of which are singletons. Sequenced: blood. The receptor set was obtained from an elderly woman in good health. CDR3s include the opening cysteine and the closing phenylalanine or tryptophan. D genes are given only for firm matches. Clone size appears in some rows only: once, few, many, or a class for an expanded clone.

j_call: TRBJ2-3; v_call: TRBV20-1; clone_size: .; d_call: TRBD2; cdr3_length: 13; cdr3_nt: TGCAGTGCAGGGGGACTAGCGTCAGATACGCAGTATTTT; cdr3_aa: CSAGGLASDTQYF
j_call: TRBJ2-1; v_call: TRBV3-1; clone_size: many; d_call: TRBD2; cdr3_length: 18; cdr3_nt: TGTGCCAGCAGCCAAAGGGCTCGCGGGGGGGCCTCCTACAATGAGCAGTTCTTC; cdr3_aa: CASSQRARGGASYNEQFF
j_call: TRBJ1-2; v_call: TRBV20-1; clone_size: many; d_call: .; cdr3_length: 14; cdr3_nt: TGCAGTGCTAGTCCGGGTCCGGATTTCTATGGCTACACCTTC; cdr3_aa: CSASPGPDFYGYTF
j_call: TRBJ1-6; v_call: TRBV10-3; clone_size: .; d_call: .; cdr3_length: 14; cdr3_nt: TGTGCCACCAAGGAGGGTATGAATAATTCACCCCTCCACTTT; cdr3_aa: CATKEGMNNSPLHF
j_call: TRBJ1-2; v_call: TRBV4-2; clone_size: .; d_call: .; cdr3_length: 17; cdr3_nt: TGTGCCAGCAGCCAAGAACTGCATCCCGGACAGAACTATGGCTACACCTTC; cdr3_aa: CASSQELHPGQNYGYTF
j_call: TRBJ2-5; v_call: TRBV12-5; clone_size: few; d_call: .; cdr3_length: 12; cdr3_nt: TGTGCTAGTGCCTTAACAGGGGAGACCCAGTACTTC; cdr3_aa: CASALTGETQYF
j_call: TRBJ1-2; v_call: TRBV7-9; clone_size: many; d_call: .; cdr3_length: 13; cdr3_nt: TGTGCCAGCAGCTTCGGCCAGGGCCATGGCTACACCTTC; cdr3_aa: CASSFGQGHGYTF
j_call: TRBJ1-1; v_call: TRBV19; clone_size: few; d_call: .; cdr3_length: 14; cdr3_nt: TGTGCCAGTCTCAATTTGGGAGGGAACACTGAAGCTTTCTTT; cdr3_aa: CASLNLGGNTEAFF
j_call: TRBJ2-3; v_call: TRBV9; clone_size: .; d_call: .; cdr3_length: 14; cdr3_nt: TGTGCCAGCAGCGTTCTCCCTAGCACAGATACGCAGTATTTT; cdr3_aa: CASSVLPSTDTQYF
j_call: TRBJ1-2; v_call: TRBV29-1; clone_size: many; d_call: .; cdr3_length: 12; cdr3_nt: TGCAGCGTTGGCGGGGTTGGGTATGGCTACACCTTC; cdr3_aa: CSVGGVGYGYTF
j_call: TRBJ1-1; v_call: TRBV6-6; clone_size: .; d_call: TRBD1; cdr3_length: 14; cdr3_nt: TGTGCCAGCAGTCCCCACAGGGGGGACACTGAAGCTTTCTTT; cdr3_aa: CASSPHRGDTEAFF
j_call: TRBJ1-1; v_call: TRBV5-1; clone_size: .; d_call: .; cdr3_length: 15; cdr3_nt: TGCGCCAGCAGCAGGGAGGCGGGCATGAACACTGAAGCTTTCTTT; cdr3_aa: CASSREAGMNTEAFF
j_call: TRBJ2-1; v_call: TRBV20-1; clone_size: many; d_call: TRBD2; cdr3_length: 14; cdr3_nt: TGCAGTGCCTCGGGACTAGCTAACTACAATGAGCAGTTCTTC; cdr3_aa: CSASGLANYNEQFF
j_call: TRBJ2-1; v_call: TRBV10-3; clone_size: .; d_call: TRBD2; cdr3_length: 14; cdr3_nt: TGTGCCATCAGGGGGGGGAGCTCCTACAATGAGCAGTTCTTC; cdr3_aa: CAIRGGSSYNEQFF
j_call: TRBJ1-4; v_call: TRBV7-9; clone_size: .; d_call: .; cdr3_length: 16; cdr3_nt: TGTGCCAGCAGCTCCATTTTACAGAGGACTAATGAAAAACTGTTTTTT; cdr3_aa: CASSSILQRTNEKLFF
j_call: TRBJ2-5; v_call: TRBV30; clone_size: .; d_call: .; cdr3_length: 13; cdr3_nt: TGTGCCTGGAGTTTTGGGGTACAAGAGACCCAGTACTTC; cdr3_aa: CAWSFGVQETQYF
j_call: TRBJ2-3; v_call: TRBV7-2; clone_size: many; d_call: .; cdr3_length: 14; cdr3_nt: TGTGCCAGCAGCTTTTCTCCTAGCACAGATACGCAGTATTTT; cdr3_aa: CASSFSPSTDTQYF
j_call: TRBJ2-1; v_call: TRBV11-2; clone_size: .; d_call: TRBD2; cdr3_length: 15; cdr3_nt: TGTGCCAGCAGCTTAGTGACTAGCGCATACAATGAGCAGTTCTTC; cdr3_aa: CASSLVTSAYNEQFF
j_call: TRBJ2-1; v_call: TRBV19; clone_size: .; d_call: .; cdr3_length: 16; cdr3_nt: TGTGCCAGTAGTATCGCCACCTTCGAGAGGAGCAATGAGCAGTTCTTC; cdr3_aa: CASSIATFERSNEQFF
j_call: TRBJ2-3; v_call: TRBV6-6; clone_size: many; d_call: .; cdr3_length: 16; cdr3_nt: TGTGCCAGCAGTTACCCCCGGAGCGGAAGCACAGATACGCAGTATTTT; cdr3_aa: CASSYPRSGSTDTQYF
j_call: TRBJ1-2; v_call: TRBV18; clone_size: many; d_call: .; cdr3_length: 15; cdr3_nt: TGTGCCAGCTCACTATCCTCGTCCGTGACAGTTGGCTACACCTTC; cdr3_aa: CASSLSSSVTVGYTF
j_call: TRBJ2-3; v_call: TRBV4-1; clone_size: .; d_call: TRBD2; cdr3_length: 16; cdr3_nt: TGCGCCAGCAGCCAAAGAACTAGCGGGGGTACAGGTACGCAGTATTTT; cdr3_aa: CASSQRTSGGTGTQYF
j_call: TRBJ2-7; v_call: TRBV20-1; clone_size: many; d_call: .; cdr3_length: 16; cdr3_nt: TGCAGTGCCTCGACCTCGCTCCGGACAGCGGATTACGAGCAGTACTTC; cdr3_aa: CSASTSLRTADYEQYF
j_call: TRBJ1-2; v_call: TRBV6-5; clone_size: many; d_call: .; cdr3_length: 14; cdr3_nt: TGTGCCAGCAAAAGGGGGGGGGGCGACTATGGCTACACCTTC; cdr3_aa: CASKRGGGDYGYTF